A selection of T cell receptor beta chains follows, all from one sample in a study of cytomegalovirus exposure and HLA in healthy donors. Clones were read by immunoSEQ multiplex PCR, and TCRdb kept only the in-frame ones, dropping some. The sample shows around 100,000 clones, and roughly 0.64% sits with its ten largest clones. The material sequenced was PBMCs. Receptors were obtained from a man aged 50 or older in good health and CMV-seronegative. The CDR3 runs from the conserved cysteine through the conserved F or W. D genes are given only for firm matches.

d_call j_call v_call cdr3_aa cdr3_nt
. TRBJ1-2 TRBV28 CASSANRVDYGYTF TGTGCCAGCAGTGCAAACAGGGTGGACTATGGCTACACCTTC
. TRBJ2-3 TRBV19 CASSAGTSTDTQYF TGTGCCAGTAGCGCGGGGACTAGCACAGATACGCAGTATTTT
. TRBJ2-3 TRBV2 CASGTSSGTQYF TGTGCCAGTGGGACTTCGTCGGGTACGCAGTATTTT
TRBD2 TRBJ2-7 TRBV9 CASSEGTSGGLEQYF TGTGCCAGCAGCGAAGGGACTAGCGGGGGGCTCGAGCAGTACTTC
. TRBJ2-3 TRBV9 CASSPRYTGSTDTQYF TGTGCCAGCAGCCCACGTTATACAGGGAGCACAGATACGCAGTATTTT
. TRBJ1-1 TRBV19 CASSRREEGTEAFF TGTGCCAGTAGTCGACGAGAGGAGGGGACTGAAGCTTTCTTT
TRBD2 TRBJ2-4 TRBV4-3 CASSQGTSGATIGKNIQYF TGCGCCAGCAGCCAGGGGACTAGCGGGGCCACAATAGGCAAAAACATTCAGTACTTC
. TRBJ2-2 TRBV2 CAARDIDTGELFF TGTGCCGCTCGGGACATAGACACCGGGGAGCTGTTTTTT
TRBD1 TRBJ2-1 TRBV7-2 CASSLRGPYNEQFF TGTGCCAGCAGCTTAAGGGGGCCATACAATGAGCAGTTCTTC
. TRBJ1-1 TRBV5-1 CASSPQANTEAFF TGCGCCAGCAGCCCCCAGGCGAACACTGAAGCTTTCTTT
. TRBJ1-1 TRBV7-6 CASSLDEGTEAFF TGTGCCAGCAGCTTAGATGAGGGCACTGAAGCTTTCTTT
. TRBJ1-2 TRBV4-1 CASSQPNREGAFGYTF TGCGCCAGCAGCCAACCTAACAGGGAGGGCGCTTTTGGCTACACCTTC
. TRBJ2-2 TRBV15 CATSRDYGEAGELFF TGTGCCACCAGCAGAGATTATGGGGAGGCCGGGGAGCTGTTTTTT
TRBD1 TRBJ1-2 TRBV5-1 CASSLQGATMNGYTF TGCGCCAGCAGCTTACAGGGGGCGACTATGAATGGCTACACCTTC
. TRBJ1-3 TRBV18 CASSPPGTTGNTIYF TGTGCCAGCTCACCACCCGGGACAACTGGAAACACCATATATTTT
TRBD2 TRBJ2-7 TRBV19 CASTPYPTSGSLGEQYF TGTGCCAGCACTCCCTACCCCACTAGCGGGAGTCTCGGCGAGCAGTACTTC
. TRBJ1-2 TRBV4-1 CASSQVPSDYGYTF TGCGCCAGCAGCCAAGTCCCCAGCGACTATGGCTACACCTTC
TRBD1 TRBJ2-7 TRBV4-3 CASSQGPGQGIHEQYF TGCGCCAGCAGCCAAGGGCCGGGACAGGGGATACACGAGCAGTACTTC
. TRBJ2-1 TRBV18 CASSSTADNEQFF TGTGCCAGCTCATCGACAGCCGACAATGAGCAGTTCTTC
. TRBJ2-2 TRBV5-6 CASSFSAGGELFF TGTGCCAGCAGCTTCTCGGCAGGGGGGGAGCTGTTTTTT
. TRBJ1-1 TRBV5-1 CASSPESTTEAFF TGCGCCAGCAGCCCGGAGAGCACCACTGAAGCTTTCTTT
TRBD1 TRBJ2-5 TRBV2 CASDLTGGKETQYF TGTGCCAGCGACTTAACAGGGGGCAAGGAGACCCAGTACTTC